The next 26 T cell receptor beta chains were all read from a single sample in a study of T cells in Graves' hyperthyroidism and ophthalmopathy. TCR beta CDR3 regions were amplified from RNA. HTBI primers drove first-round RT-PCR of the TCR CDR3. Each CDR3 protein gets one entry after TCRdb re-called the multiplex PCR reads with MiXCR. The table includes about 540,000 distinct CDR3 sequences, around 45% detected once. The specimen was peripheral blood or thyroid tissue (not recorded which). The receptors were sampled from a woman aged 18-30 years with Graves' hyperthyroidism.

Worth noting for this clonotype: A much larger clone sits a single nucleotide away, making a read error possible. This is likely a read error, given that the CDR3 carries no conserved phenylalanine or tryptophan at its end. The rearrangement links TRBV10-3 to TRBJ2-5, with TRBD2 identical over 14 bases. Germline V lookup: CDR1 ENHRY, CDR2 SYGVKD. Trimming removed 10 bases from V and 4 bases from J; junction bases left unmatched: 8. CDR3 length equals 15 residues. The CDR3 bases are TGTGCCAGCAGGGGACTAGCGGGAGATCTAGAGACCCAGTACCTC. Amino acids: CASRGLAGDLETQYL.

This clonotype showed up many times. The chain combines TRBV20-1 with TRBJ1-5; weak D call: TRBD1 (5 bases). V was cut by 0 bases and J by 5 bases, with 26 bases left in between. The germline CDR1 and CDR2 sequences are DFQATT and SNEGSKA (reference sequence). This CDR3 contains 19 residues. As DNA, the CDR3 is TGCAGTGCTAGAGATATTGGGTATGAGAGGGGAGGGTTCTATCAGCCCCAGCATTTT. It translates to CSARDIGYERGGFYQPQHF.

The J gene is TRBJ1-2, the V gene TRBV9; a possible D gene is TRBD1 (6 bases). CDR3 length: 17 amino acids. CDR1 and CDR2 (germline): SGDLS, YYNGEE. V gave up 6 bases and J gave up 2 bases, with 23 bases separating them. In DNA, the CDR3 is TGTGCCAGCACCCCCGTAATTGGACAGTTCGGGAACTATGGCTACACCTTC. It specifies CASTPVIGQFGNYGYTF.

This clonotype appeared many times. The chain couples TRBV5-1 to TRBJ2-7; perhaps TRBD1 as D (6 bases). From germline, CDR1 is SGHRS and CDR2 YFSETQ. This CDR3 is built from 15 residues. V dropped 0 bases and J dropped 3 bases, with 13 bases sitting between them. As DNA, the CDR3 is TGCGCCAGCAGCTTGGAAAACAGGGACCTCTACGAGCAGTACTTC. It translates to CASSLENRDLYEQYF.

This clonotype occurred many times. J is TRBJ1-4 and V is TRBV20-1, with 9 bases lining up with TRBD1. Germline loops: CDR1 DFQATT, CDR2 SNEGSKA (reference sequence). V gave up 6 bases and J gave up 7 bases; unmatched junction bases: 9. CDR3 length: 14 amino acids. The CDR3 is CSAQGQGFIEKLFF. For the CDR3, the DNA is TGCAGTGCACAGGGACAGGGATTTATTGAAAAACTGTTTTTT.

CDR3 sequence: CSLGGVAFF. The CDR3 nucleotides are TGCAGCCTAGGGGGCGTAGCTTTCTTT. V is TRBV29-1 and J is TRBJ1-1; 7 bases are shared with TRBD1. Germline V gives CDR1 SQVTM, CDR2 ANQGSEA. V gave up 8 bases and J gave up 10 bases; unmatched junction bases: 4. CDR3 length: 9 residues.

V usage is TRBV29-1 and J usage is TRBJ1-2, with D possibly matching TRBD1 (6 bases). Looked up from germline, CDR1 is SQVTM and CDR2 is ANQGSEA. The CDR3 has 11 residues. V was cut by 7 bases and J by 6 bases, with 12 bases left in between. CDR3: CSARTAHGYTF. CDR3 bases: TGCAGCGCTAGGACAGCGCATGGCTACACCTTC. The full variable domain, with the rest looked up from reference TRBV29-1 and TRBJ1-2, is SAVISQKPSRDICQRGTSLTIQCQVDSQVTMMFWYRQQPGQSLTLIATANQGSEATYESGFVIDKFPISRPNLTFSTLTVSNMSPEDSSIYLCSARTAHGYTFGSGTRLTVV.

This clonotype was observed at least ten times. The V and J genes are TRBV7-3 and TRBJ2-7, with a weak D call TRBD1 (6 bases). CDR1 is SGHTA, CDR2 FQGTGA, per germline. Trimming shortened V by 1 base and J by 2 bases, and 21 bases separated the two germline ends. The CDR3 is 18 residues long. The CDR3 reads CASSLKGYRAMVPYEQYF. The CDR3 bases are TGTGCCAGCAGCTTAAAGGGGTACAGGGCGATGGTACCCTACGAGCAGTACTTC.

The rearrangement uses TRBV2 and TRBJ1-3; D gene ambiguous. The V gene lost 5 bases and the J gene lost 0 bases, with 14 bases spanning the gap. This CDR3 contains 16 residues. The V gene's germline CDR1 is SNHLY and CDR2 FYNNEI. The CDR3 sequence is CASSRSGVFSGNTIYF. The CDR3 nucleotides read TGTGCCAGCAGTCGGAGCGGGGTCTTCTCTGGAAACACCATATATTTT.

CDR3 in DNA: TGTGCCAGCAGCGTAGACGTGGAGGGAGATACGCAGTATTTT. Encoded protein: CASSVDVEGDTQYF. This sequence joins TRBV7-9 and TRBJ2-3; the D gene is possibly TRBD2 (6 bases). V lost 5 bases, J lost 5 bases, and 14 bases lay in between. This CDR3 spans 14 amino acids. The germline V gene encodes CDR1 SEHNR and CDR2 FQNEAQ (reference sequence).

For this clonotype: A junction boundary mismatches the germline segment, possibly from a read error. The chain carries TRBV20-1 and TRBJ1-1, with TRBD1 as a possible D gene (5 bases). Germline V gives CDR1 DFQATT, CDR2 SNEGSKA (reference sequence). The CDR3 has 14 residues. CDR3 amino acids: CSARGPAGTTEAFF. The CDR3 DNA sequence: TGCAGTGCTAGAGGTCCGGCAGGGACCACTGAAGCTTTCTTC.

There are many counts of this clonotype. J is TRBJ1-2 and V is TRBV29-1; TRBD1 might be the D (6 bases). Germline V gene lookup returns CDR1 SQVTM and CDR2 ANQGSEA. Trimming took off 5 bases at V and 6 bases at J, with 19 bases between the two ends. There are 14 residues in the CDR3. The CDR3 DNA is TGCAGCGTTCACGAGCGGGGGCCGACGAATGGCTACACCTTC. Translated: CSVHERGPTNGYTF.

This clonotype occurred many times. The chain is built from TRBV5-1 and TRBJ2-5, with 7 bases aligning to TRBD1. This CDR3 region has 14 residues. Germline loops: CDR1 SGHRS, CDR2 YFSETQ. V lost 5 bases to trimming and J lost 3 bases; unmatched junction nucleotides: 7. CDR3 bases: TGCGCCAGCAGTCGAGACAGGGTGGAAGAGACCCAGTACTTC. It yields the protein CASSRDRVEETQYF.

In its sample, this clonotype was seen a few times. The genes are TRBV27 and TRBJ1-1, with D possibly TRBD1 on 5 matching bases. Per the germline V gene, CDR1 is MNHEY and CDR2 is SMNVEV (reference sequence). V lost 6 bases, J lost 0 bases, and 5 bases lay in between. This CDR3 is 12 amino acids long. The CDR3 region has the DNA TGTGCCAGCAGAGGGGTGAACACTGAAGCTTTCTTT. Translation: CASRGVNTEAFF.

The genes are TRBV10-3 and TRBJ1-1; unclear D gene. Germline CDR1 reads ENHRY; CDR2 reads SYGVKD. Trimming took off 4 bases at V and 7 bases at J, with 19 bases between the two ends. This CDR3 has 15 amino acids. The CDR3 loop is CAISVEASSYNEAFF. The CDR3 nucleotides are TGTGCCATCAGTGTCGAGGCTAGCTCCTACAATGAAGCTTTCTTT.

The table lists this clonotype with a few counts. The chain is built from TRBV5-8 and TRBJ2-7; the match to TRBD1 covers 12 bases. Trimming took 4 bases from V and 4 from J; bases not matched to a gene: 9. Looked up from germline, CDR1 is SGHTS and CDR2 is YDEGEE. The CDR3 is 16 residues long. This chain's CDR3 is CASSPSGTGGKYEQYF. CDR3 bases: TGTGCCAGCAGCCCCTCGGGGACAGGGGGCAAGTACGAGCAGTACTTC.

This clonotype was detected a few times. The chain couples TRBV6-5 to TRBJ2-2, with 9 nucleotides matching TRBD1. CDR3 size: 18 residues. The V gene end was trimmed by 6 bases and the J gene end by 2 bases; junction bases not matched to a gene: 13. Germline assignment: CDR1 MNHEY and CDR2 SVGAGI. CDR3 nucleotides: TGTGCCAGCAGCACCTCATTTCCGGGACAGGGAAACACCGGGGAGCTGTTTTTT. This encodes CASSTSFPGQGNTGELFF.

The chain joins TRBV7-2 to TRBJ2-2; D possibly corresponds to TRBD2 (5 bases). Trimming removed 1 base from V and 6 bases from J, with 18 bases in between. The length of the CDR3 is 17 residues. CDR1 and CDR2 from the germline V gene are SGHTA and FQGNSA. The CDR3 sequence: CASSLEAARRWAGELFF. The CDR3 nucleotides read TGTGCCAGCAGCTTAGAAGCGGCCCGGCGATGGGCCGGGGAGCTGTTTTTT.

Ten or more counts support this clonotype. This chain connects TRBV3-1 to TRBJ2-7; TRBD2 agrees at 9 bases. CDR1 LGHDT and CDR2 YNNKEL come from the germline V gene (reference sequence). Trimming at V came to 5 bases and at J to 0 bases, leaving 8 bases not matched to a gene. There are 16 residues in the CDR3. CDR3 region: CASSSRRTSASYEQYF. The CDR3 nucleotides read TGTGCCAGCAGCTCCCGACGGACTAGCGCCTCCTACGAGCAGTACTTC.

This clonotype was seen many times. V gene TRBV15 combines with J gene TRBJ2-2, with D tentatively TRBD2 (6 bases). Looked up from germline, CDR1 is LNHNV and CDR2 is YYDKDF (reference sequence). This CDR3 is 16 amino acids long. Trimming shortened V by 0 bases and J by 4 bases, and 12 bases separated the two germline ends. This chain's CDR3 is CATSRDEAGPTGELFF. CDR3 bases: TGTGCCACCAGCAGAGATGAGGCGGGACCCACCGGGGAGCTGTTTTTT. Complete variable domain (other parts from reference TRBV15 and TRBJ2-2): DAMVIQNPRYQVTQFGKPVTLSCSQTLNHNVMYWYQQKSSQAPKLLFHYYDKDFNNEADTPDNFQSRRPNTSFCFLDIRSPGLGDTAMYLCATSRDEAGPTGELFFGEGSRLTVL.

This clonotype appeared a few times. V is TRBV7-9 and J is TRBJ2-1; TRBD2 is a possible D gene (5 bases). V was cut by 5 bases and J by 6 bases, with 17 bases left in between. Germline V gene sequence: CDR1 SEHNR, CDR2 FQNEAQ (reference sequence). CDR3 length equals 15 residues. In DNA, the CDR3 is TGTGCCAGCAGCCCCGCTAGCCTCAGTGGCAATGAGCAGTTCTTC. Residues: CASSPASLSGNEQFF.

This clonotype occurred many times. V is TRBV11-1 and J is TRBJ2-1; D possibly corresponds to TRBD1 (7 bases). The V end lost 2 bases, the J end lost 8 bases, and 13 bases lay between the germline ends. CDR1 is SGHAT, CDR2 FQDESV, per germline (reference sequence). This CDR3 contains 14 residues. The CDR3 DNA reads TGTGCCAGCAGCTTATCTGCAGGGGGGTATGAGCAGTTCTTC. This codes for CASSLSAGGYEQFF.

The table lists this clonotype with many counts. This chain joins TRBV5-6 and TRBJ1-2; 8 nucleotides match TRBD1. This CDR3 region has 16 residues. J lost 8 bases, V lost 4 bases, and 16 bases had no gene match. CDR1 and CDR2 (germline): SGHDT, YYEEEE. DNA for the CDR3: TGTGCCAGCAGCCGTTCCGGACAGGGTGCTGGAGGCGGCTACACCTTC. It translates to CASSRSGQGAGGGYTF.

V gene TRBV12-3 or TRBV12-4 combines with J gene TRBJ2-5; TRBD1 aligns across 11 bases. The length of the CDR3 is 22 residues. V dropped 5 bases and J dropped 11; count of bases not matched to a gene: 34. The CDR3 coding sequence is TGTGCCAGCAGTCCCTGGGGGACAGGGGGGACCGACTTGGCTGCTGGCGCAGAGATACAGTACTTC. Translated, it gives CASSPWGTGGTDLAAGAEIQYF.

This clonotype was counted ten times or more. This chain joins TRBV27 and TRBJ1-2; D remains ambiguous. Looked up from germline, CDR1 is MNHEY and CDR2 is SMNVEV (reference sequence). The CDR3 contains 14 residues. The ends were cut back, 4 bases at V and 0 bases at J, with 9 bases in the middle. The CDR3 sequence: CASSYRKTNYGYTF. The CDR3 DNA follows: TGTGCCAGCAGTTATAGGAAAACTAACTATGGCTACACCTTC.

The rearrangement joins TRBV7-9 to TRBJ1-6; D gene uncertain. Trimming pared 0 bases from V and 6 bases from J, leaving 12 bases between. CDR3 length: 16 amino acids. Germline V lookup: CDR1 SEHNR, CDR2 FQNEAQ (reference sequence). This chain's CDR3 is CASSLASGRGNSPLHF. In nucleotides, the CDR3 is TGTGCCAGCAGCTTAGCGTCCGGGCGGGGTAATTCACCCCTCCACTTT.